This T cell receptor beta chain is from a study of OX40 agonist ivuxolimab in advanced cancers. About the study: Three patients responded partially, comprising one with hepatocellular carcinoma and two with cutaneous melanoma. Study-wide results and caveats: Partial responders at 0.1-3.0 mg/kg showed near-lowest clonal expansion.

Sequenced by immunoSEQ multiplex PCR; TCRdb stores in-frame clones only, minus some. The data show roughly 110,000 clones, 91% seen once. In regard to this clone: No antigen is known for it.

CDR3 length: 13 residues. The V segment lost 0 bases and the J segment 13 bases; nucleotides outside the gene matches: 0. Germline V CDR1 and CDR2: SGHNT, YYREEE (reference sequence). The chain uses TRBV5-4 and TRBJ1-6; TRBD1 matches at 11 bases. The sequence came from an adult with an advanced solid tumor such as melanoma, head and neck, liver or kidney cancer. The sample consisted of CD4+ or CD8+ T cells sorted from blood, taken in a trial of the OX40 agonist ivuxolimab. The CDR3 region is CASSLGTGGPLHF. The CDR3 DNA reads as TGTGCCAGCAGCTTGGGGACAGGGGGCCCCCTCCACTTT. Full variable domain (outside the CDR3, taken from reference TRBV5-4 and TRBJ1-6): ETGVTQSPTHLIKTRGQQVTLRCSSQSGHNTVSWYQQALGQGPQFIFQYYREEENGRGNFPPRFSGLQFPNYSSELNVNALELDDSALYLCASSLGTGGPLHFGNGTRLTVT.